This T cell receptor (beta chain) appears in the sequencing data of a study of blood T cells in healthy people across ages. In germline, CDR1 is DFQATT, CDR2 SNEGSKA (reference sequence). The CDR3 is 17 residues long. V lost 2 bases and J 0 bases, leaving 14 bases between the germline ends. A J-beta primer mix and a sample-barcoded 5' primer were used in a second PCR of roughly 6 to 12 cycles. Using its own MiXCR run on the 5' RACE reads, TCRdb lists one record per CDR3 protein. The sample records 1.5 million to 2 million distinct CDR3 sequences, roughly 27% being singletons. The origin of this receptor is a young woman in good health. This sequence joins TRBV20-1 and TRBJ1-6; no clear D gene. The specimen was blood. The chain's CDR3 is CSARRLRVRSYNSPLHF. The CDR3 DNA is TGCAGTGCTAGACGCCTGAGGGTTCGCTCCTATAATTCACCCCTCCACTTT.